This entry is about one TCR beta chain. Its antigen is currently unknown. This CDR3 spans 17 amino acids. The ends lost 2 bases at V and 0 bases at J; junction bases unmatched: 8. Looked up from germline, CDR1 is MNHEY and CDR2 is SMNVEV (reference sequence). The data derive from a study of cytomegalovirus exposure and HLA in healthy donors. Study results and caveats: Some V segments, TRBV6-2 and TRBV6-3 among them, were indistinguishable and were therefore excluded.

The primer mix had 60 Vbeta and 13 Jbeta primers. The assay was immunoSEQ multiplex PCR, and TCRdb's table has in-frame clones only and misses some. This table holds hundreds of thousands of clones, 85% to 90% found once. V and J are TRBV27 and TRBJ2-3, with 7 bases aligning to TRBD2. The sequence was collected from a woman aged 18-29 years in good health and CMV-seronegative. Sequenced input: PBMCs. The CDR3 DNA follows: TGTGCCAGCAGTTTAAACGGCGGGGGTCCTAGCACAGATACGCAGTATTTT. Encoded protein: CASSLNGGGPSTDTQYF.